This TCR beta chain stems from a study of regulatory T cells in long-lasting Graves disease. The overall study: In persistent Graves' disease, antithyroid drugs had been taken for over 5 years and TSH receptor antibodies stayed positive.

Whole-study findings and limits: Gene preferences differed: TRBV28, TRBJ1-2, TRBJ2-5 in persistent cases. Accuracy may have suffered from the small sample size. New patients shared roughly 980 public clonotypes, fewer than the roughly 2,500 shared by persistent patients.

In this sample, this clonotype turned up a few times. The antigen is not known. The time point was: persistent/refractory GD, antithyroid drugs over 5 years with positive TRAb. After RNA was extracted from PBMCs, the TCR library was made from it. CDR1 and CDR2 (germline): SGHRS, YFSETQ. V was clipped by 8 bases and J by 5 bases; unmatched bases: 7. This CDR3 contains 14 residues. Arm-PCR of CDR3 regions with iRepertoire HTBI primers generated TCR beta libraries. TCRdb re-derived calls from the multiplex PCR reads in MiXCR, one entry per CDR3 protein. The repertoire includes 360,000 or so distinct CDR3 sequences, approximately 25% of them detected once, and roughly a quarter sits in the top ten.

This clonotype originated in a woman in her forties with Graves disease. The sample was peripheral blood mononuclear cells (PBMCs), taken when the disease was refractory, from a patient treated with antithyroid drugs. The chain combines TRBV5-1 with TRBJ2-2; 9 bases map to TRBD2. In DNA form, the CDR3 reads TGCGCCAGTAGCGGGGGATCAGTTACCGGGGAGCTGTTTTTT. Its translation: CASSGGSVTGELFF. The entire variable domain, with the rest obtained from reference TRBV5-1 and TRBJ2-2, is as follows: KAGVTQTPRYLIKTRGQQVTLSCSPISGHRSVSWYQQTPGQGLQFLFEYFSETQRNKGNFPGRFSGRQFSNSRSEMNVSTLELGDSALYLCASSGGSVTGELFFGEGSRLTVL.